This T cell receptor beta chain was obtained from a study of blood T cell repertoires in COVID-19. Germline CDR1 DFQATT, CDR2 SNEGSKA (reference sequence). V lost 8 bases and J lost 1, with 7 bases in between. The CDR3 extends over 11 amino acids. Assay used: immunoSEQ multiplex PCR; TCRdb lists only in-frame clones, some missing. The table has roughly 110,000 clones, about 90% seen once. The chain uses TRBV20-1 and TRBJ2-3; no clear D gene. The origin of this receptor is a middle-aged man with active or convalescent COVID-19. Source material: peripheral blood. The CDR3 DNA is TGCAGTCCCTCTGGCACAGATACGCAGTATTTT. Translation gives CSPSGTDTQYF.